What follows are 29 T cell receptor beta chains derived from one specimen sequenced in a study of graft-versus-host responses after intestinal transplantation. Sequencing was performed with immunoSEQ multiplex PCR; in TCRdb, only in-frame clones are kept and a portion is missing. The sample carries approximately 80,000 clones, 85% to 90% recorded once. Antigen specificity for these receptors is unknown. The source material was unstimulated CD4+ T cells sorted from spleen or lymph node cells, sampled before intestinal transplant. Every receptor here comes from a human donor who received an intestinal transplant.

The chain uses TRBV7-2 and TRBJ1-1; D is possibly TRBD1 (5 bases). The germline V gene encodes CDR1 SGHTA and CDR2 FQGNSA. CDR3 length equals 15 residues. Trimming pared 3 bases from V and 4 bases from J, leaving 15 bases between. The CDR3 bases are TGTGCCAGCAGCTTTCAGGGTTGGGGGGTCACTGAAGCTTTCTTT. It codes for CASSFQGWGVTEAFF. The full variable domain, its missing parts supplied by reference TRBV7-2 and TRBJ1-1, is GAGVSQSPSNKVTEKGKDVELRCDPISGHTALYWYRQSLGQGLEFLIYFQGNSAPDKSGLPSDRFSAERTGGSVSTLTIQRTQQEDSAVYLCASSFQGWGVTEAFFGQGTRLTVV.

This chain connects TRBV2 to TRBJ1-2; TRBD1 aligns across 9 bases. This CDR3 comprises 15 residues. The V gene's germline CDR1 is SNHLY and CDR2 FYNNEI. After removal of 4 bases from V and 0 bases from J, the junction contained 3 bases not matched to a gene. The CDR3 region is CASSVGQGANYGYTF. The CDR3 DNA reads TGTGCCAGCAGTGTGGGACAGGGAGCTAACTATGGCTACACCTTC.

Here the CDR3 reads CASSFEGGIGDTQYF. CDR3 DNA sequence: TGTGCCAGCAGCTTCGAGGGAGGCATTGGAGATACGCAGTATTTT. The gene calls are TRBV11-3 and TRBJ2-3; D may be TRBD2 (6 bases). V shed 3 bases and J shed 5 bases, with 15 bases lying between them. This CDR3 is 15 amino acids long. CDR1 is SGHNT and CDR2 is YENEEA in the germline V gene.

This clone has only a few counts. The chain combines TRBV5-6 with TRBJ1-2; unclear D gene. The CDR3 is 13 residues long. Trimming took 2 bases from V and 8 from J, leaving 13 bases between them. Germline CDR1 is SGHDT and CDR2 is YYEEEE. CDR3 sequence reads: CASSFSPSQGYTF. DNA of the CDR3: TGTGCCAGCAGCTTCTCGCCCTCACAGGGCTACACCTTC.

The chain couples TRBV19 to TRBJ2-7; 7 bases agree with TRBD1. CDR1 and CDR2 from the germline V gene are LNHDA and SQIVND (reference sequence). This CDR3 has 14 amino acids. Trimming removed 2 bases from V and 2 bases from J; junction bases left unmatched: 3. The CDR3 reads CASSIQGQTYEQYF. The CDR3 DNA reads as TGTGCCAGTAGTATACAGGGACAGACCTACGAGCAGTACTTC. Full variable domain (rest looked up from reference TRBV19 and TRBJ2-7): DGGITQSPKYLFRKEGQNVTLSCEQNLNHDAMYWYRQDPGQGLRLIYYSQIVNDFQKGDIAEGYSVSREKKESFPLTVTSAQKNPTAFYLCASSIQGQTYEQYFGPGTRLTVT.

This chain connects TRBV5-1 to TRBJ2-1, with D possibly matching TRBD2 (6 bases). This CDR3 spans 14 amino acids. CDR1 and CDR2 (germline): SGHRS, YFSETQ. V shed 0 bases and J shed 7 bases, with 11 bases lying between them. The CDR3 nucleotides read TGCGCCAGCAGCTTGGCCCCTAGCGCAAATGAGCAGTTCTTC. As protein: CASSLAPSANEQFF.

The rearrangement links TRBV5-1 to TRBJ1-1, with 8 nucleotides matching TRBD1. Germline assignment: CDR1 SGHRS and CDR2 YFSETQ. V dropped 4 bases and J dropped 0; count of bases not matched to a gene: 14. CDR3 length equals 18 residues. CDR3 nucleotides: TGCGCCAGCAGCCCGGAAACAGGGGGAATTCCAATGAACACTGAAGCTTTCTTT. This sequence encodes CASSPETGGIPMNTEAFF. Filled out from reference TRBV5-1 and TRBJ1-1, the complete variable domain reads KAGVTQTPRYLIKTRGQQVTLSCSPISGHRSVSWYQQTPGQGLQFLFEYFSETQRNKGNFPGRFSGRQFSNSRSEMNVSTLELGDSALYLCASSPETGGIPMNTEAFFGQGTRLTVV.

The chain carries TRBV15 and TRBJ1-1, with D unclear. The length of the CDR3 is 14 residues. Germline V CDR1 and CDR2: LNHNV, YYDKDF (reference sequence). The V end lost 0 bases, the J end lost 10 bases, and 15 bases lay between the germline ends. The DNA for the CDR3 is TGTGCCACCAGCAGAGAAGGGTCGGGGAGACGAGCTTTCTTT. This translates into CATSREGSGRRAFF.

V is TRBV7-3 and J is TRBJ2-5; the D gene is possibly TRBD2 (6 bases). CDR1 and CDR2 from the germline V gene are SGHTA and FQGTGA. CDR3 length equals 14 residues. V gave up 1 base and J gave up 4 bases, with 10 bases separating them. The CDR3 sequence: CASSLSGVGETQYF. The CDR3 nucleotides are TGTGCCAGCAGCTTAAGCGGGGTGGGAGAGACCCAGTACTTC.

V and J are TRBV19 and TRBJ1-1; D remains unclear. Trimming removed 10 bases at V and 5 bases at J, with 17 bases between. CDR3 size: 13 residues. In germline, CDR1 is LNHDA, CDR2 SQIVND (reference sequence). The CDR3 reads CATDRGLGTEAFF. The CDR3 coding sequence is TGTGCCACCGACCGGGGATTGGGAACTGAAGCTTTCTTT.

The chain is built from TRBV2 and TRBJ2-5; the match to TRBD2 covers 11 bases. V shed 5 bases, J shed 5 bases, and the junction held 4 bases outside the gene matches. The CDR3 spans 14 residues. Germline V gene lookup returns CDR1 SNHLY and CDR2 FYNNEI. The CDR3 DNA follows: TGTGCCAGCAGTACTAGCGGGAGACAGGAGACCCAGTACTTC. Protein sequence: CASSTSGRQETQYF.

For this clone: The junction and the germline gene differ at one end; a read error may be behind it. The chain has TRBV7-7 and TRBJ2-7; D may be TRBD2 (5 bases). Germline CDR1 reads SSHAT; CDR2 reads FNYEAQ (reference sequence). This CDR3 is built from 14 residues. This chain's CDR3 is CASSLANTRYEQYF. The DNA for the CDR3 is TGTGCTAGCAGCTTAGCGAACACTAGATACGAGCAGTACTTC.

The rearrangement uses TRBV5-1 and TRBJ2-3, with 10 bases aligning to TRBD2. Germline lookup yields CDR1 SGHRS and CDR2 YFSETQ. V lost 0 bases to trimming and J lost 4 bases; unmatched junction nucleotides: 2. The CDR3 totals 15 residues. The CDR3 sequence: CASSLASGGPDTQYF. The CDR3 nucleotides are TGCGCCAGCAGCTTGGCTAGCGGGGGACCAGATACGCAGTATTTT. Complete variable domain (other parts from reference TRBV5-1 and TRBJ2-3): KAGVTQTPRYLIKTRGQQVTLSCSPISGHRSVSWYQQTPGQGLQFLFEYFSETQRNKGNFPGRFSGRQFSNSRSEMNVSTLELGDSALYLCASSLASGGPDTQYFGPGTRLTVL.

The chain couples TRBV23-1 to TRBJ2-7; D remains ambiguous. TRBV23-1 is an ORF, and what it does is uncertain. The ends were cut back, 5 bases at V and 4 bases at J, with 18 bases in the middle. This CDR3 is 15 amino acids long. CDR3 sequence reads: CASSLRDIDLYEQYF. In DNA, the CDR3 is TGCGCCAGCAGTTTACGCGACATCGATTTATACGAGCAGTACTTC.

The rearrangement uses TRBV14 and TRBJ1-1; no firm D call. The CDR3 is 14 amino acids. Trimming shortened V by 4 bases and J by 4 bases, and 13 bases separated the two germline ends. The V gene's germline CDR1 is SGHDN and CDR2 FVKESK. CDR3 in amino acids: CASSPQVFGTEAFF. CDR3 in DNA: TGTGCCAGCAGCCCCCAGGTTTTTGGCACTGAAGCTTTCTTT.

CDR3 loop: CASSEGQGGYGYTF. CDR3 nucleotides: TGTGCCAGCAGTGAAGGTCAGGGGGGCTATGGCTACACCTTC. This rearrangement joins TRBV6-5 to TRBJ1-2; 7 bases align to TRBD1. CDR1 MNHEY and CDR2 SVGAGI come from the germline V gene. The CDR3 spans 14 residues. Trimming at V came to 5 bases and at J to 4 bases, leaving 7 bases not matched to a gene.

The chain carries TRBV12-5 and TRBJ1-2, with D possibly TRBD1 on 6 matching bases. Germline assignment: CDR1 LGHNT and CDR2 FRNRAP. The CDR3 totals 15 residues. The germline V and J ends were trimmed by 3 bases and 3 bases, with 14 bases remaining between them. The CDR3 nucleotides read TGTGCTAGTGGTTTTGACCAGGGGCTTGACTATGGCTACACCTTC. Protein: CASGFDQGLDYGYTF.

J is TRBJ1-4 and V is TRBV6-5; 7 nucleotides align to TRBD1. This CDR3 has 15 residues. The germline V gene encodes CDR1 MNHEY and CDR2 SVGAGI. Trimming took 2 bases from V and 6 from J; bases not matched to a gene: 6. CDR3 amino acids: CASSYRTGAHEKLFF. CDR3 nucleotide sequence: TGTGCCAGCAGTTACCGCACAGGGGCGCATGAAAAACTGTTTTTT.

CDR3 sequence: CAIRGGADRGYEQYF. The CDR3 DNA is TGTGCCATCAGAGGGGGAGCGGACAGGGGTTACGAGCAGTACTTC. The chain links TRBV10-3 to TRBJ2-7, with TRBD1 identical over 9 bases. The CDR3 covers 15 residues. V trimming: 6 bases; J trimming: 4 bases; junction bases outside the gene matches: 10. The V gene's germline CDR1 is ENHRY and CDR2 SYGVKD.

This sequence joins TRBV5-1 and TRBJ2-3; 12 nucleotides match TRBD2. The junction had 10 bases not matched to a gene; V was cut back by 6 bases and J by 14 bases. This CDR3 region has 13 residues. Germline CDR1 and CDR2: SGHRS and YFSETQ. The DNA for the CDR3 is TGCGCCAGCACTCTCAGACTAGCGGGAGTACGGTATTTT. Amino acid sequence: CASTLRLAGVRYF.

The gene calls are TRBV27 and TRBJ2-7; 9 bases fit TRBD1. Germline V lookup: CDR1 MNHEY, CDR2 SMNVEV (reference sequence). Trimming removed 3 bases from V and 3 bases from J; junction bases left unmatched: 3. There are 14 residues in the CDR3. CDR3 in amino acids: CASSFLDRGYEQYF. The CDR3 region has the DNA TGTGCCAGCAGTTTTTTGGACAGGGGCTACGAGCAGTACTTC.

In its sample, this clone was seen a few times. The chain carries TRBV5-1 and TRBJ2-3, with 11 bases matching TRBD2. The V gene end was trimmed by 4 bases and the J gene end by 6 bases; junction bases not matched to a gene: 10. Germline-derived CDR1 and CDR2 are SGHRS and YFSETQ. This CDR3 is 16 amino acids long. CDR3 sequence (DNA): TGCGCCAGCAGCCCTCTAGCGGGGGGCACCCGCGATACGCAGTATTTT. Translation: CASSPLAGGTRDTQYF.

The gene calls are TRBV5-1 and TRBJ2-2; D is unclear. V was cut by 7 bases and J by 3 bases, with 13 bases left in between. This CDR3 is built from 14 residues. CDR1 and CDR2 from the germline V gene are SGHRS and YFSETQ. The CDR3, as DNA: TGCGCCAGCCGCACCGAGGTTTACACCGGGGAGCTGTTTTTT. Its translation is CASRTEVYTGELFF.

This chain links TRBV28 with TRBJ2-3, with a possible D match to TRBD2 (7 bases). The V gene lost 7 bases and the J gene lost 2 bases, with 16 bases spanning the gap. CDR1 and CDR2 from the germline V gene are MDHEN and SYDVKM. CDR3 length equals 15 residues. CDR3 in DNA: TGTGCCAGCATCGAGTGGGCGGGGGCCACAGATACGCAGTATTTT. It translates to CASIEWAGATDTQYF.

This clone came up a few times. V gene TRBV7-9 combines with J gene TRBJ2-5; unclear D gene. The CDR3 has 15 residues. CDR1 is SEHNR, CDR2 FQNEAQ, per germline (reference sequence). Trimming removed 5 bases at V and 1 base at J, with 14 bases between. CDR3 DNA sequence: TGTGCCAGCAGCAACCGTGGAGCCGCCCAAGAGACCCAGTACTTC. This encodes CASSNRGAAQETQYF.

The chain joins TRBV5-1 to TRBJ2-2, with 11 bases fitting TRBD2. Per the germline V gene, CDR1 is SGHRS and CDR2 is YFSETQ. This CDR3 comprises 15 residues. Losses at the gene ends were 5 bases for V and 1 base for J; bases not matched to a gene: 1. CDR3 sequence reads: CASRLAGENTGELFF. In nucleotides, the CDR3 is TGCGCCAGCAGACTAGCGGGGGAGAACACCGGGGAGCTGTTTTTT.

CDR3 nucleotide sequence: TGTGCCAGCAGCTTCCGGGACAACTACGAGCAGTACTTC. Amino acid sequence: CASSFRDNYEQYF. The chain recombines TRBV5-8 with TRBJ2-7; D perhaps matches TRBD1 (6 bases). Looked up from germline, CDR1 is SGHTS and CDR2 is YDEGEE. The V end was cut by 2 bases, the J end by 3 bases, with 9 bases between. The CDR3 length is 13 residues.

As concerns this clone: The same CDR3 arises from other DNA sequences in this sample as well. The chain combines TRBV6-6 with TRBJ2-1; D remains ambiguous. V was shortened by 5 bases and J by 4 bases, with 3 bases between the two germline ends. CDR3 length equals 11 residues. Germline CDR1 reads MNHNY; CDR2 reads SVGAGI (reference sequence). The CDR3 loop is CASSPYNEQFF. In nucleotides, the CDR3 is TGTGCCAGCAGTCCTTACAATGAGCAGTTCTTC.

The chain uses TRBV5-4 and TRBJ1-2; no clear D. This CDR3 is built from 14 residues. V was pared by 1 base and J by 3 bases, with 10 bases between. CDR1 is SGHNT and CDR2 is YYREEE in the germline V gene (reference sequence). CDR3 DNA: TGTGCCAGCAGCTTGAGTAGCCTCGACTATGGCTACACCTTC. Translation gives CASSLSSLDYGYTF.